The text below deals with one T cell receptor (beta chain). What it recognizes is unknown. This sample stems from a study of CD8 T cells in Susac syndrome. Study overall: Blood was drawn from Susac syndrome patients while they were therapy-naive, on corticosteroids, or on intravenous immunoglobulin alone. Study-wide findings and caveats: The relatively small number of individuals in the TCR sequencing and HLA analysis was acknowledged by the study.

This CDR3 contains 14 residues. Germline CDR1 reads SGHNT; CDR2 reads YYREEE (reference sequence). V lost 0 bases, J lost 5 bases, and 2 bases stayed unmatched. TCR beta from blood CD8+ and CD4+ T cells was sequenced. RNA, at about 0.5 to 1 ug, was reverse transcribed with random hexamers. The method of amplification for TCR beta CDR3 was immunoSEQ multiplex PCR, covering 54 Vbeta and 13 Jbeta. TCRdb reanalysed the immunoSEQ multiplex PCR reads using MiXCR and keeps one entry per CDR3 protein. The sample lists under 95,000 distinct CDR3 sequences, over 90% occurring once. Sequenced material: CD4+ T cells from PBMCs. This rearrangement joins TRBV5-4 to TRBJ1-2, with 9 nucleotides matching TRBD1. This clonotype originated in a human donor with Susac syndrome. This chain's CDR3 is CASSLAGTGYGYTF. In nucleotides, the CDR3 is TGTGCCAGCAGCTTGGCCGGGACAGGGTATGGCTACACCTTC. The entire variable domain, with the rest obtained from reference TRBV5-4 and TRBJ1-2, is as follows: ETGVTQSPTHLIKTRGQQVTLRCSSQSGHNTVSWYQQALGQGPQFIFQYYREEENGRGNFPPRFSGLQFPNYSSELNVNALELDDSALYLCASSLAGTGYGYTFGSGTRLTVV.